The rows below give T cell receptor beta chains drawn from one sample of a study of blood T cell repertoires in COVID-19. Measured with immunoSEQ multiplex PCR; TCRdb has only the in-frame clones, and not every one. The sample gives 100,000 or so clones, 85% of which show up once; roughly 4.2% is in the top ten. The sample was peripheral blood. These receptors were obtained from a man over 45 with acute or convalescent COVID-19. CDR3s include the opening cysteine and the closing phenylalanine or tryptophan.

TRBV24-1	CATSLGGDNQPQHF
TRBV28	CASSLMQREAFF
TRBV9	CASSATGTTYNEQFF
TRBV7-2	CASSLLHPRVLYSPLHF
TRBV19	CASSIDGGGNEQFF
TRBV30	CAWRLAGTDTQYF
TRBV6-1	CASSALTTGVSLEQYF
TRBV10-2	CASSGQGYSPLHF
TRBV7-3	CASSHAGTSNNEQFF
TRBV4-1	CASSQALGQVRYGYTF
TRBV5-8	CASSLGQGRAGELFF
TRBV7-3	CASSLKGGQPQHF
TRBV24-1	CATSDRKGQGYTF
TRBV6-1	CASVEGTSGAYEQYF
TRBV3-1/TRBV3-2	CASSPRSGGGATDTQYF
TRBV2	CASNRGLALTYYEQYF
TRBV6-6	CASSPRQFDRSYNSPLHF
TRBV14	CASSRTSGISYEQYF
TRBV10-3	CAISEDRGNEQYF
TRBV27	CASRFWDREGYTF
TRBV18	CASSLLDSSSGNTIYF
TRBV18	CASSPIQGADTEAFF
TRBV28	CASSLSPGGLNTEAFF
TRBV5-1	CASHQGPRNNYGYTF
TRBV14	CASSQVDSTYEQYF
TRBV11-1	CASSSLGGYGYTF
TRBV3-1/TRBV3-2	CASTGQGGSGANVLTF
TRBV3-1/TRBV3-2	CASSLGWGLGYNEQFF
TRBV6-6	CASSPLTGATGTEAFF
TRBV6-5	CASSYRGTGFLEQYF
TRBV4-1	CASSEPSSGTGELFF
TRBV5-1	CASSLGTGNVVYEQYF
TRBV6-6	CASKLTGVNTEAFF